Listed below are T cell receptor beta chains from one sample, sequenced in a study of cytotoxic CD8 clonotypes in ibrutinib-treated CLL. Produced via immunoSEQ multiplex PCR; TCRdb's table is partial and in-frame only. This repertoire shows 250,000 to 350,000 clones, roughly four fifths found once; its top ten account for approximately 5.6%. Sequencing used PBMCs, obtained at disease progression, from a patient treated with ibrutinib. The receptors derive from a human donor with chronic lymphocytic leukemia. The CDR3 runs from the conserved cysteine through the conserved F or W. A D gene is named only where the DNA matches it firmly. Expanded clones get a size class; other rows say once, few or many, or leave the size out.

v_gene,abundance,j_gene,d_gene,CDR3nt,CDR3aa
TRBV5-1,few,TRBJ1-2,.,TGCGCCAGCAGCTTGGCAGGGGAGGGCTACACCTTC,CASSLAGEGYTF
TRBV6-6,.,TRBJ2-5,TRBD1,TGTGCCAGCGTTGGACAGGGGTTGAGGACCCAGTACTTC,CASVGQGLRTQYF
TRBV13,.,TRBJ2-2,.,TGTGCCAGCAGCTTACGGGTATTCGCGAACACCGGGGAGCTGTTTTTT,CASSLRVFANTGELFF
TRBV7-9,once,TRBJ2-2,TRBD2,TGTGCCAGCAGCTTACGACTAGCGGCGAACACCGGGGAGCTGTTTTTT,CASSLRLAANTGELFF
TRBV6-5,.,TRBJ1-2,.,TGTGCCAGCAGTCGCACGGGGCAAGCTAACTATGGCTACACCTTC,CASSRTGQANYGYTF
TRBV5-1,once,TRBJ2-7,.,TGCGCCAGCAGCTTGGAACCGGGGCCAACCTACGAGCAGTACTTC,CASSLEPGPTYEQYF
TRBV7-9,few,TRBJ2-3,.,TGTGCCAGCAGCTACCACACAGATACGCAGTATTTT,CASSYHTDTQYF
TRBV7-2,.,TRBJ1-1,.,TGTGCCAGCAGCTTAGATGGGACGGCTGAAGCTTTCTTT,CASSLDGTAEAFF
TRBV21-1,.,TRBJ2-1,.,TGTGCCAGCAGCAAACTGACTAGCGTCAAAGTCTATGAGCAGTTCTTC,CASSKLTSVKVYEQFF
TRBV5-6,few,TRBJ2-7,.,TGTGCCAGCAGCTTGAGGACCCCCAGGAACGAGCAGTACTTC,CASSLRTPRNEQYF
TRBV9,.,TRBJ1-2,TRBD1,TGTGCCAGCAGCGTCACAGGGGGAAACTATGGCTACACCTTC,CASSVTGGNYGYTF
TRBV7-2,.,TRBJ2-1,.,TGTGCCAGCAGCTTAAGGCAGATCAATGAGCAGTTCTTC,CASSLRQINEQFF
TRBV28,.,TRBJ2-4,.,TGTGCCAGCAGTTTCAGGCAAAACATTCAGTACTTC,CASSFRQNIQYF
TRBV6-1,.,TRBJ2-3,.,TGTGCCAGCAGTTTTAGGGTTCAAGATACGCAGTATTTT,CASSFRVQDTQYF
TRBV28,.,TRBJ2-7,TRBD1,TGTGCCAGCAGGCAACCAGGGACAGGGCGGTTGGAGCAGTACTTC,CASRQPGTGRLEQYF
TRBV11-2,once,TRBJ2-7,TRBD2,TGTGCCAGCAGCTTAGACCCCTTCCAGCGGGAAGACTACGAGCAGTACTTC,CASSLDPFQREDYEQYF
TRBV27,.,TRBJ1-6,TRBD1,TGTGCCAGCAGCCGGGGACAGGGGGCATATTCACCCCTCCACTTT,CASSRGQGAYSPLHF
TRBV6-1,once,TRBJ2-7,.,TGTGCCAGCAGTGAAGCGAAATACGAGCAGTACTTC,CASSEAKYEQYF
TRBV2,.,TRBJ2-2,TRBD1,TGTGCCAGCAGCTTATTCACGGGACAGATTTACACCGGGGAGCTGTTTTTT,CASSLFTGQIYTGELFF
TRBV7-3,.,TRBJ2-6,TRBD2,TGTGCCAGCAGCTTACGCGGGAGCTCTGGGGCCAACGTCCTGACTTTC,CASSLRGSSGANVLTF
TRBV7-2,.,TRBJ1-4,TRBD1,TGTGCCAGCAGCTCCCGTCGAGCAGGGGGCATGGAAAAACTGTTTTTT,CASSSRRAGGMEKLFF
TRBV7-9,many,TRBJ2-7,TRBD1,TGTGCCAGCAGCCCGACAGGGTGGGCATACGAGCAGTACTTC,CASSPTGWAYEQYF
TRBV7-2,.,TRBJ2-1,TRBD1,TGTGCCAGTGCAGGGGGCGGGAATGAGCAGTTCTTC,CASAGGGNEQFF
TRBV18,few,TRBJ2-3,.,TGTGCCAGCTCGATGGGGTGGTCAGATACGCAGTATTTT,CASSMGWSDTQYF
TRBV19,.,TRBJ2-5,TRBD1,TGTGCCAGTACCGATTACGGGACAGGGGATGAGACCCAGTACTTC,CASTDYGTGDETQYF
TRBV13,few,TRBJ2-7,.,TGTGCCAGCAGCGGTCGGAGGGTCTACGAGCAGTACTTC,CASSGRRVYEQYF
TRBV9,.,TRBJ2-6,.,TGTGCCAGCAATACGGAGGGGGCCGGCTCTGGGGCCAACGTCCTGACTTTC,CASNTEGAGSGANVLTF
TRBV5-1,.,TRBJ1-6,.,TGCGCCAGCAGCTTGGTGGGGACCGCAGGGAGATCACCCCTCCACTTT,CASSLVGTAGRSPLHF
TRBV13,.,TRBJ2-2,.,TGTGCCAGCAGCCCCCGGGACGGCCTGAACACCGGGGAGCTGTTTTTT,CASSPRDGLNTGELFF
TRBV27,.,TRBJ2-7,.,TGTGCCAGCAGGCGCAACTACGAGCAGTACTTC,CASRRNYEQYF
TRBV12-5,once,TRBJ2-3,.,TGTGCTAGTGGTTACTATAGCACGTCAACGCAGTATTTT,CASGYYSTSTQYF
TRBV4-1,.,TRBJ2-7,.,TGCGCCAGCAGCCAAGTGTCCCTACCCTACGAGCAGTACTTC,CASSQVSLPYEQYF
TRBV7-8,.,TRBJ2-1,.,TGTGCCAGCAGCTTAGTCTCGGCCTCCTACAATGAGCAGTTCTTC,CASSLVSASYNEQFF
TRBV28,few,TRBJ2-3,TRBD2,TGTGCCAGCAGCCAACTAGCGACTAGCACAGATACGCAGTATTTT,CASSQLATSTDTQYF
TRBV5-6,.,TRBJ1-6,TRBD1,TGTGCCAGCAGCTTACAGGGGGCAGGTAATTCACCCCTCCACTTT,CASSLQGAGNSPLHF
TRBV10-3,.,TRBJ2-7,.,TGTGCCATCAGTGAGGCGCTTCCCTACGAGCAGTACTTC,CAISEALPYEQYF
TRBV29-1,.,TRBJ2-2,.,TGCAGCGTTGAAGTATACGTTCGAGGCACCGGGGAGCTGTTTTTT,CSVEVYVRGTGELFF
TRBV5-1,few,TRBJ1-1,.,TGCGCCAGCAGCTTAGGGTGGTACACTGAAGCTTTCTTT,CASSLGWYTEAFF
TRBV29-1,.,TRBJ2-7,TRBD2,TGCAGCGTTGTATCCCGCGGGAGGGCCGTAAACGAGCAGTACTTC,CSVVSRGRAVNEQYF
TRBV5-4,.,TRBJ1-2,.,TGTGCCAGCAGCTTACTCCTGGGGCTGAACTATGGCTACACCTTC,CASSLLLGLNYGYTF
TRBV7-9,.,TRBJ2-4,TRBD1,TGTGCCAGCAGCAAGACAGGGTTGGACAAAAACATTCAGTACTTC,CASSKTGLDKNIQYF
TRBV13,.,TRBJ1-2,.,TGTGCCAGCAGCTTAGGTAAGAAGATCTATGGCTACACCTTC,CASSLGKKIYGYTF
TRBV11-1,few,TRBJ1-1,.,TGTGCCAGCAGCAAACAGGAATACACTGAAGCTTTCTTT,CASSKQEYTEAFF
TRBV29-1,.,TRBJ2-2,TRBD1,TGCAGCGTCGGACAGGCCGGGGAGCTGTTTTTT,CSVGQAGELFF
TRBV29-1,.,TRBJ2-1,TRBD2,TGCAGCGTTCCCCAGCGGGGGTACAATGAGCAGTTCTTC,CSVPQRGYNEQFF
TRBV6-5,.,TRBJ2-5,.,TGTGCCAGCAGTTTAGGGGAAGACGAGTACTTC,CASSLGEDEYF
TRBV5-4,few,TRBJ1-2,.,TGTGCCAGCAGCGTAGACAGCCTACGGCACTATGGCTACACCTTC,CASSVDSLRHYGYTF
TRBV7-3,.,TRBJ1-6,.,TGTGCCAGCAGCTCCGGACAAGATTTCTCGGCCCTCCACTTT,CASSSGQDFSALHF